This is a list of T cell receptor beta chains from one sample in a study of cytomegalovirus exposure and HLA in healthy donors. Data came from immunoSEQ multiplex PCR; TCRdb stores just in-frame clones and leaves some out. The sample lists about 210,000 clones; approximately 80% were seen once. What was sequenced was PBMCs. The receptors originated from a woman between 50 and 59 years old in good health and CMV-seropositive. CDR3s include the opening cysteine and the closing phenylalanine or tryptophan. A D gene is named only where the DNA matches it firmly.

v_call: TRBV5-1
d_call: TRBD1
j_call: TRBJ1-6
cdr3_aa: CASSSSSGTGGSPLHF
cdr3_nt: TGCGCCAGCAGCTCATCCTCCGGGACAGGGGGTTCACCCCTCCACTTT

v_call: TRBV30
d_call: NA
j_call: TRBJ1-4
cdr3_aa: CAWEYGQGREKLFF
cdr3_nt: TGTGCCTGGGAATACGGGCAGGGTCGTGAAAAACTGTTTTTT

v_call: TRBV6-5
d_call: NA
j_call: TRBJ1-2
cdr3_aa: CASSSLVGHGYTF
cdr3_nt: TGTGCCAGCAGTTCCCTCGTCGGACACGGCTACACCTTC

v_call: TRBV5-8
d_call: NA
j_call: TRBJ1-1
cdr3_aa: CASSSSVLTRRGAFF
cdr3_nt: TGTGCCAGCAGCTCATCAGTCCTAACACGCAGGGGAGCTTTCTTT

v_call: TRBV9
d_call: TRBD2
j_call: TRBJ2-2
cdr3_aa: CASSFHPLTSGGAGELFF
cdr3_nt: TGTGCCAGCAGCTTTCACCCTTTGACTAGCGGGGGGGCCGGGGAGCTGTTTTTT

v_call: TRBV7-8
d_call: TRBD1
j_call: TRBJ1-6
cdr3_aa: CASSLTRDRYNSPLHF
cdr3_nt: TGTGCCAGCAGCTTAACCCGGGACAGGTATAATTCACCCCTCCACTTT

v_call: TRBV4-1
d_call: NA
j_call: TRBJ1-1
cdr3_aa: CASSQAGDTEAFF
cdr3_nt: TGCGCCAGCAGCCAAGCCGGAGACACTGAAGCTTTCTTT

v_call: TRBV6-5
d_call: TRBD1
j_call: TRBJ2-3
cdr3_aa: CASRADRVRTDTQYF
cdr3_nt: TGTGCCAGCAGGGCGGACAGGGTCCGGACAGATACGCAGTATTTT

v_call: TRBV5-6
d_call: TRBD2
j_call: TRBJ2-2
cdr3_aa: CASSLGTSGPGELFF
cdr3_nt: TGTGCCAGCAGCCTGGGCACTAGCGGGCCCGGGGAGCTGTTTTTT

v_call: TRBV28
d_call: TRBD2
j_call: TRBJ2-1
cdr3_aa: CASSLTSGGGHYNEQFF
cdr3_nt: TGTGCCAGCAGTTTAACCAGCGGGGGGGGCCACTACAATGAGCAGTTCTTC

v_call: TRBV2
d_call: NA
j_call: TRBJ2-3
cdr3_aa: CASSAQTTDTQYF
cdr3_nt: TGTGCCAGCAGCGCACAGACCACAGATACGCAGTATTTT

v_call: TRBV6-5
d_call: NA
j_call: TRBJ1-6
cdr3_aa: CASRAPTAGLSPLHF
cdr3_nt: TGTGCCAGCAGGGCCCCTACCGCGGGCCTTTCACCCCTCCACTTT

v_call: TRBV7-9
d_call: TRBD1
j_call: TRBJ2-7
cdr3_aa: CASSAGQGNYEQYF
cdr3_nt: TGTGCCAGCAGCGCGGGACAGGGTAACTACGAGCAGTACTTC

v_call: TRBV29-1
d_call: NA
j_call: TRBJ2-7
cdr3_aa: CSARQDSYEQYF
cdr3_nt: TGCAGCGCGCGACAGGATTCCTACGAGCAGTACTTC

v_call: TRBV30
d_call: NA
j_call: TRBJ2-3
cdr3_aa: CAWSVRRGGDTQYF
cdr3_nt: TGTGCCTGGAGTGTACGGAGGGGGGGAGATACGCAGTATTTT

v_call: TRBV5-6
d_call: NA
j_call: TRBJ2-7
cdr3_aa: CASSLGSGYEQYF
cdr3_nt: TGTGCCAGCAGCTTGGGGAGCGGGTACGAGCAGTACTTC